This T cell receptor (beta chain) was sequenced in a study of blood T cell repertoires in COVID-19. Looking at the study overall: Acute-phase and convalescent COVID-19 samples originated in the United States, Italy and Spain. From T cells, B-cell-depleted T cells, or PBMCs came the material, which was cDNA or gDNA.

Germline V gene sequence: CDR1 KGHSH, CDR2 LQKENI. V lost 0 bases to trimming and J lost 7 bases, with 10 bases between them. This CDR3 spans 14 amino acids. Authors' processing steps: Amplification of reference gene primers provided the estimated nucleated cell counts. Sequencing was performed with immunoSEQ multiplex PCR; in TCRdb, only in-frame clones are kept and a portion is missing. V, J and clone size are taken as reported in that table, and D and trimming were inferred from the DNA itself. The top ten hold roughly 8.7% of the sample, which has tens of thousands of clones, around 88% seen once.

The chain carries TRBV18 and TRBJ2-1, with D unresolved. The TCR comes from a woman aged 70-85 years with acute or convalescent COVID-19. Specimen: peripheral blood. CDR3 in amino acids: CASSPPPGVNEQFF. CDR3 sequence (DNA): TGTGCCAGCTCACCACCCCCGGGTGTGAATGAGCAGTTCTTC.